The 26 T cell receptor beta chains in this list originate from one sample, sequenced in a study of CD8+ T cells in alopecia areata. Reverse transcription of extracted RNA yielded cDNA, which provided the sequencing template. Profiled with immunoSEQ multiplex PCR; TCRdb holds only in-frame clones, not every one. Among a few hundred thousand clones, roughly three fifths were seen once, and the ten largest hold 4.9%. Sequenced input: CD8+ T cells sorted from blood. Source of these receptors: a human donor in good health.

This chain uses TRBV27 with TRBJ1-1, with a weak D call TRBD1 (5 bases). The V end lost 2 bases, the J end lost 8 bases, and 9 bases lay between the germline ends. Looked up from germline, CDR1 is MNHEY and CDR2 is SMNVEV (reference sequence). CDR3 size: 12 residues. CDR3 loop: CASSLRQGEAFF. In DNA form, the CDR3 reads TGTGCCAGCAGTTTACGGCAGGGCGAAGCTTTCTTT.

The CDR3, as DNA: TGTGCCAGCAGCTTAATCCAGAAGGAGCAGTACTTC. It translates to CASSLIQKEQYF. V usage is TRBV5-6 and J usage is TRBJ2-7; D unclear. V was pared by 2 bases and J by 7 bases, with 10 bases between. Germline V lookup: CDR1 SGHDT, CDR2 YYEEEE. This CDR3 has 12 residues.

V usage is TRBV27 and J usage is TRBJ2-5; D tentatively reads TRBD1 or TRBD2 (5 bases each). V lost 5 bases, J lost 5 bases, and 15 bases lay in between. Germline values: CDR1 MNHEY, CDR2 SMNVEV (reference sequence). CDR3 size: 14 residues. The CDR3 DNA is TGTGCCAGCAGTCTACTGAGGGGTGGGGAGACCCAGTACTTC. This translates into CASSLLRGGETQYF.

This clone was seen more than once but under ten times. This chain joins TRBV15 and TRBJ1-2; D is possibly TRBD1 (6 bases). V gave up 3 bases and J gave up 4 bases, with 15 bases separating them. Looked up from germline, CDR1 is LNHNV and CDR2 is YYDKDF (reference sequence). The CDR3 sequence is 15 residues long. For the CDR3, the DNA is TGTGCCACCAGCAGCTTACCTGTGACAGGCTATGGCTACACCTTC. It translates to CATSSLPVTGYGYTF. Looking up the rest from reference TRBV15 and TRBJ1-2 gives the full variable domain: DAMVIQNPRYQVTQFGKPVTLSCSQTLNHNVMYWYQQKSSQAPKLLFHYYDKDFNNEADTPDNFQSRRPNTSFCFLDIRSPGLGDTAMYLCATSSLPVTGYGYTFGSGTRLTVV.

This clone appeared a single time. This CDR3 is also generated by other DNA sequences in the sample. The genes are TRBV7-9 and TRBJ1-1; D might be TRBD1 (5 bases). Germline-derived CDR1 and CDR2 are SEHNR and FQNEAQ (reference sequence). Trimming left V 1 base short and J 3 bases short, with 9 bases between. CDR3 length: 14 amino acids. The CDR3 protein is CASSLGQGDTEAFF. CDR3 nucleotides: TGTGCCAGCAGCTTAGGGCAGGGAGACACTGAAGCTTTCTTT.

The genes are TRBV25-1 and TRBJ2-1, with D possibly TRBD2 on 5 matching bases. The germline CDR1 and CDR2 sequences are MGHDK and SYGVNS. The CDR3 is 13 residues long. V was clipped by 6 bases and J by 7 bases, with 13 bases between them. CDR3 region: CASRESGENEQFF. The CDR3 DNA is TGTGCCAGCAGGGAGAGCGGTGAGAATGAGCAGTTCTTC.

The sample holds a few counts of this clone. The rearrangement joins TRBV4-1 to TRBJ1-2, with 11 nucleotides matching TRBD1. The CDR3 spans 15 residues. The germline CDR1 and CDR2 sequences are MGHRA and YSYEKL. The V segment lost 5 bases and the J segment 4 bases; nucleotides outside the gene matches: 6. Here the CDR3 reads CASSGGTGGSYGYTF. Here the CDR3 DNA reads TGCGCCAGCAGCGGCGGGACAGGGGGATCCTATGGCTACACCTTC.

The CDR3 sequence: CASPRDSYEQYF. The CDR3 DNA sequence: TGCGCCAGCCCCCGGGACAGCTACGAGCAGTACTTC. This rearrangement joins TRBV5-1 to TRBJ2-7; TRBD1 agrees at 7 bases. J gave up 3 bases and V 7 bases, and 4 bases lay outside the gene matches. Germline V gene data show CDR1 as SGHRS and CDR2 as YFSETQ. The CDR3 spans 12 residues.

To note about this clone: Other nucleotide sequences from this sample produce the same CDR3. The genes are TRBV30 and TRBJ1-1, with unresolved D. The CDR3 has 11 amino acids. The V gene's germline CDR1 is GTSNPN and CDR2 SVGIG (reference sequence). V dropped 4 bases and J dropped 1 base, with 4 bases sitting between them. The CDR3 loop reads CAWNRNTEAFF. The CDR3 nucleotides are TGTGCCTGGAACCGGAACACTGAAGCTTTCTTT.

This chain uses TRBV28 with TRBJ1-1; D is undetermined. The CDR3 consists of 13 residues. CDR1 MDHEN and CDR2 SYDVKM come from the germline V gene. Trimming shortened V by 5 bases and J by 5 bases, and 12 bases separated the two germline ends. The CDR3 coding sequence is TGTGCCAGCAGTAATGAGATGGAGACTGAAGCTTTCTTT. Protein product: CASSNEMETEAFF.

This clone was observed once. V usage is TRBV5-6 and J usage is TRBJ1-2; D gene unclear. V lost 0 bases to trimming and J lost 8 bases, with 11 bases between them. Germline values: CDR1 SGHDT, CDR2 YYEEEE. There are 13 residues in the CDR3. CDR3 nucleotides: TGTGCCAGCAGCTTGGGGGTTGATAGGGGCTACACCTTC. This gives the protein CASSLGVDRGYTF.

The chain recombines TRBV4-1 with TRBJ2-7; 7 bases match TRBD1. This CDR3 has 18 residues. Germline V gives CDR1 MGHRA, CDR2 YSYEKL. With 3 bases clipped from V and 1 base from J, the junction kept 15 bases outside the gene matches. Here the CDR3 reads CASSQNTLRTGESYEQYF. The DNA of the CDR3 is TGCGCCAGCAGCCAGAACACCCTCCGAACAGGGGAGTCCTACGAGCAGTACTTC.

This sequence joins TRBV29-1 and TRBJ2-3; D is unclear. CDR1 and CDR2 from the germline V gene are SQVTM and ANQGSEA. CDR3 length: 13 amino acids. In nucleotides, the CDR3 is TGCATCTGCACACCCCGGCCGGGAGATACGCAGTATTTT. Its translation: CICTPRPGDTQYF.

The chain employs TRBV23-1 and TRBJ1-2; 8 bases agree with TRBD1. TRBV23-1 is assigned to the ORF class and has an uncertain function. The CDR3 has 18 amino acids. With V trimmed by 4 bases and J by 5 bases, 18 bases remained unmatched. For the CDR3, the DNA is TGCGCCAGCAGTCGTGATAAAAAGGAGGGACAGGACTTTTATGGCTACACCTTC. Its translation: CASSRDKKEGQDFYGYTF.

The chain carries TRBV19 and TRBJ1-1; no clear D. V dropped 2 bases and J dropped 0 bases, with 7 bases sitting between them. This CDR3 has 14 amino acids. Germline V gene sequence: CDR1 LNHDA, CDR2 SQIVND (reference sequence). CDR3 sequence: CASSIIGVNTEAFF. CDR3 in DNA: TGTGCCAGTAGTATAATCGGGGTGAACACTGAAGCTTTCTTT.

This chain joins TRBV23-1 and TRBJ2-5, with 8 nucleotides matching TRBD1. TRBV23-1 is classed as an ORF, of uncertain function. Trimming cost V 3 bases and J 3 bases; bases outside gene matches: 6. This CDR3 has 15 amino acids. As DNA, the CDR3 is TGCGCCAGCAGTCAGGCGGCGACAGGGGAAGAGACCCAGTACTTC. The encoded protein is CASSQAATGEETQYF.

The rearrangement joins TRBV5-6 to TRBJ2-1; tentatively, D is TRBD1 or TRBD2 (6 bases each). With 0 bases removed from V and 4 bases from J, the gap between germline ends came to 11 bases. Germline CDR1 is SGHDT and CDR2 is YYEEEE. The CDR3 spans 15 residues. CDR3 sequence (DNA): TGTGCCAGCAGCTTGGTGCAGGGGACTTACAATGAGCAGTTCTTC. It codes for CASSLVQGTYNEQFF. Drawing the rest from reference TRBV5-6 and TRBJ2-1, the complete variable domain is DAGVTQSPTHLIKTRGQQVTLRCSPKSGHDTVSWYQQALGQGPQFIFQYYEEEERQRGNFPDRFSGHQFPNYSSELNVNALLLGDSALYLCASSLVQGTYNEQFFGPGTRLTVL.

This chain uses TRBV9 with TRBJ2-2; D is tentatively TRBD1 or TRBD2 (5 bases each). The CDR3 sequence is 15 residues long. Trimming took off 7 bases at V and 0 bases at J, with 13 bases between the two ends. The germline gives CDR1 SGDLS, CDR2 YYNGEE. CDR3 nucleotides: TGTGCCAGCGGAGCTAGGGGAGCGAACACCGGGGAGCTGTTTTTT. It specifies CASGARGANTGELFF.

This clone turned up a few times. The chain recombines TRBV7-9 with TRBJ1-4; TRBD1 matches at 8 bases. Trimming cost V 3 bases and J 6 bases; bases outside gene matches: 6. CDR1 is SEHNR, CDR2 FQNEAQ, per germline (reference sequence). This CDR3 is 15 amino acids long. The CDR3 is CASSFTGGIDEKLFF. For the CDR3, the DNA is TGTGCCAGCAGCTTCACAGGGGGAATTGATGAAAAACTGTTTTTT.

In its sample, this clone was seen a few times. The chain employs TRBV12-5 and TRBJ2-3, with TRBD2 identical over 9 bases. V was pared by 5 bases and J by 0 bases, with 3 bases of the junction left unmatched. Germline CDR1 is LGHNT and CDR2 is FRNRAP. The CDR3 has 15 amino acids. For the CDR3, the DNA is TGTGCTAGTGGTCCTAGCGGGGACAGCACAGATACGCAGTATTTT. As protein: CASGPSGDSTDTQYF.

This clone has a single count. V is TRBV7-9 and J is TRBJ2-1; D gene unclear. The V and J ends lost 5 bases and 8 bases respectively, with 13 bases between them. The length of the CDR3 is 13 residues. The germline V gene has CDR1 SEHNR and CDR2 FQNEAQ (reference sequence). In nucleotides, the CDR3 is TGTGCCAGCAGCATTCCCCCTTTGGATGAGCAGTTCTTC. Its protein product is CASSIPPLDEQFF.

The CDR3 DNA reads as TGTGCCAGCGGTATGGGGAATGAGCAGTTCTTC. The encoded protein is CASGMGNEQFF. The chain has TRBV9 and TRBJ2-1; D gene uncertain. With 7 bases removed from V and 7 bases from J, the gap between germline ends came to 9 bases. The CDR3 covers 11 residues. CDR1 and CDR2 (germline): SGDLS, YYNGEE.

The chain has TRBV5-1 and TRBJ1-6; D is unclear. Germline assignment: CDR1 SGHRS and CDR2 YFSETQ. The CDR3 consists of 16 residues. The V end was cut by 0 bases, the J end by 4 bases, with 11 bases between. CDR3 in amino acids: CASSLGPSEYNSPLHF. The CDR3 DNA is TGCGCCAGCAGCTTGGGGCCTTCTGAGTATAATTCACCCCTCCACTTT. The full variable domain, completed using reference TRBV5-1 and TRBJ1-6, is KAGVTQTPRYLIKTRGQQVTLSCSPISGHRSVSWYQQTPGQGLQFLFEYFSETQRNKGNFPGRFSGRQFSNSRSEMNVSTLELGDSALYLCASSLGPSEYNSPLHFGNGTRLTVT.

The chain is built from TRBV14 and TRBJ2-7; 9 bases are a match to TRBD2. V shed 1 base, J shed 2 bases, and the junction held 3 bases outside the gene matches. This CDR3 is 15 amino acids long. Per germline, CDR1 SGHDN and CDR2 FVKESK. CDR3 protein: CASSQVLAGPYEQYF. The CDR3 region has the DNA TGTGCCAGCAGCCAAGTTCTAGCGGGGCCCTACGAGCAGTACTTC.

This clone was found a few times. V usage is TRBV6-1 and J usage is TRBJ1-1; no clear D. The CDR3 extends over 14 amino acids. V was pared by 2 bases and J by 1 base, with 8 bases between. CDR1 is MNHNS and CDR2 is SASEGT in the germline V gene. CDR3 amino acids: CASSEKTPNTEAFF. The CDR3 DNA follows: TGTGCCAGCAGTGAAAAAACCCCGAACACTGAAGCTTTCTTT.

In nucleotides, the CDR3 is TGTGCCAGCAGCGTAGAGAAATTGGGGACACAGGAAGCTTTCTTT. The encoded protein is CASSVEKLGTQEAFF. The genes are TRBV9 and TRBJ1-1; maybe TRBD1 (6 bases). V was pared by 0 bases and J by 8 bases, with 17 bases between. CDR1 is SGDLS and CDR2 is YYNGEE in the germline V gene. There are 15 residues in the CDR3.